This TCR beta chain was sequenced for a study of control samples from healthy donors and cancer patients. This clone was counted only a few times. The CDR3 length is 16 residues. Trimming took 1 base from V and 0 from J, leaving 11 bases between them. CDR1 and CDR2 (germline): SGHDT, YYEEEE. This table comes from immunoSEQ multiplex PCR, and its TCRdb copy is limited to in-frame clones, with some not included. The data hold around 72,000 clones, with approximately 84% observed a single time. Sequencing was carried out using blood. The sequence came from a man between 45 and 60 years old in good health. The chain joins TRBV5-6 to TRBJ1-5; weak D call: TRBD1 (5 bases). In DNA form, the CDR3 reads TGTGCCAGCAGCTTGAACAGGCCATATAGCAATCAGCCCCAGCATTTT. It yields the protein CASSLNRPYSNQPQHF.